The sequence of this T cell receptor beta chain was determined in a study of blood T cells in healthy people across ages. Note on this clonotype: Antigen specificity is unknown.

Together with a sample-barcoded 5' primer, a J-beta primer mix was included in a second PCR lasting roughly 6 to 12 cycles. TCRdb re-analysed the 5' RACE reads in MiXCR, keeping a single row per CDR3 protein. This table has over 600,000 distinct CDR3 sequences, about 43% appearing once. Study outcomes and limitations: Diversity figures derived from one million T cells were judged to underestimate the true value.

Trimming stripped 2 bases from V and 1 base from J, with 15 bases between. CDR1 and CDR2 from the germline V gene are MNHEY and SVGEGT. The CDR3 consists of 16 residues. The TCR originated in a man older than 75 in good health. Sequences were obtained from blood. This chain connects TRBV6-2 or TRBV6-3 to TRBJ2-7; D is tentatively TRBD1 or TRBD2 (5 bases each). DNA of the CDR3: TGTGCCAGCAGTTACGGGGACGGGACGCTATCCTACGAGCAGTACTTC. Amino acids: CASSYGDGTLSYEQYF.